This T cell receptor (beta chain) emerged from a study of blood T cell repertoires in COVID-19. Across the whole study: From the United States, Italy and Spain came samples of acute and convalescent COVID-19. PBMCs, B-cell-depleted T cells, or T cells were the source of the cDNA or gDNA that made up the material.

The CDR3 contains 17 residues. CDR1 is LNHDA, CDR2 SQIVND, per germline (reference sequence). With V trimmed by 4 bases and J by 7 bases, 11 bases remained unmatched. In the original workflow: The assay estimated nucleated cells by amplifying reference gene primers. Clones were read by immunoSEQ multiplex PCR, and TCRdb kept only the in-frame ones, dropping some. V and J calls plus clone size are reproduced from that table; the DNA served to infer D and trimming. The data hold around 71,000 clones, with about 80% observed a single time. This TCR was sampled from a man between 65 and 85 years old with acute or convalescent COVID-19. What was sequenced was peripheral blood. V gene TRBV19 combines with J gene TRBJ2-1; TRBD2 aligns across 12 bases. In DNA, the CDR3 is TGTGCCAGTAGTACGGGCCGACTAGCGGGAGCGGCGAATGAGCAGTTCTTC. Its translation: CASSTGRLAGAANEQFF.